The clone carrying this TCR beta chain was detected once. Its specificity is not known. Time point here: newly diagnosed GD, antithyroid drugs for less than 3 months. The TCR library was made from RNA extracted from PBMCs. Doctors identified Graves' disease using the American Thyroid Association guidelines. This entry comes from a study of regulatory T cells in long-lasting Graves disease. Background on the study: Newly diagnosed Graves' patients had under 3 months of antithyroid drugs.

Study findings and constraints: TRBV28, TRBJ1-2 and TRBJ2-5 emerged as the favored segments in persistent disease.

Through Arm-PCR of CDR3 regions and iRepertoire HTBI primers, TCR beta libraries were built. TCRdb independently ran MiXCR on the multiplex PCR reads; one entry per CDR3 protein. This table holds a few hundred thousand distinct CDR3 sequences, roughly a fifth found once. There are 14 residues in the CDR3. J lost 7 bases, V lost 1 base, and 3 bases had no gene match. Germline V gives CDR1 MGHDK, CDR2 SYGVNS. This TCR was recovered from a female donor with Graves disease. The rearrangement joins TRBV25-1 to TRBJ1-4; 7 bases map to TRBD1. Sequences were derived from peripheral blood mononuclear cells (PBMCs), sampled at new diagnosis, from a patient treated with antithyroid drugs. This chain's CDR3 is CASSESTGAEKLFF. The CDR3 DNA is TGTGCCAGCAGTGAATCTACAGGGGCTGAAAAACTGTTTTTT.